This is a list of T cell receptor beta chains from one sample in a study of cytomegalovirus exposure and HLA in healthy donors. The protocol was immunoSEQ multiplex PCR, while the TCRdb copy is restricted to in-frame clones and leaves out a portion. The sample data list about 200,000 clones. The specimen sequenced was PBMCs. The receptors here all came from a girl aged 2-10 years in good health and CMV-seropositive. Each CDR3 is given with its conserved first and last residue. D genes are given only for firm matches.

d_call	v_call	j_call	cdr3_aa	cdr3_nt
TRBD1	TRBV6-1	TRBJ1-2	CASNLDRADPYGYTF	TGTGCCAGCAACTTGGACAGGGCAGACCCCTATGGCTACACCTTC
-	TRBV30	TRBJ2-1	CAWDGAEQFF	TGTGCCTGGGATGGTGCGGAGCAGTTCTTC
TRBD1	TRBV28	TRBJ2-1	CASSYADRGSQFF	TGTGCCAGCAGTTACGCGGACAGGGGATCTCAGTTCTTC
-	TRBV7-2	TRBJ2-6	CASNMEPGANVLTF	TGTGCCAGCAACATGGAGCCTGGGGCCAACGTCCTGACTTTC
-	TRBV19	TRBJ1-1	CASSSRRDTEAFF	TGTGCCAGTAGTTCTCGTCGGGACACTGAAGCTTTCTTT
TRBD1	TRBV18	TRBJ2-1	CASSPAQDRVNEQFF	TGTGCCAGCTCACCCGCCCAGGACAGGGTAAATGAGCAGTTCTTC
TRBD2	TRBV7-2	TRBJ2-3	CASSLALLGTSGRGLDTQYF	TGTGCCAGCAGCTTAGCCCTGCTCGGGACTAGCGGGAGGGGATTAGATACGCAGTATTTT
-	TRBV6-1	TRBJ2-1	CASSEGLNLGVIEQFF	TGTGCCAGCAGTGAAGGCCTAAATTTAGGGGTGATTGAGCAGTTCTTC
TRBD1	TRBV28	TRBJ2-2	CASTTRDRASRTGELFF	TGTGCCAGCACAACCCGGGACAGGGCCTCACGGACCGGGGAGCTGTTTTTT
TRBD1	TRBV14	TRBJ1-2	CASSTSFRGRFVYTF	TGTGCCAGCAGCACAAGCTTCAGGGGGCGCTTCGTCTACACCTTC
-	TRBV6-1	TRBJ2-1	CASGTRLMLYEQFF	TGTGCCAGTGGGACTCGGCTTATGCTATATGAGCAGTTCTTC
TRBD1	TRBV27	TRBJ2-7	CASSLGPGTVYEQYF	TGTGCCAGCAGTTTGGGGCCCGGGACAGTATACGAGCAGTACTTC
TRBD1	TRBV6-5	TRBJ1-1	CASSSGTGNTEAFF	TGTGCCAGCAGTTCAGGGACAGGGAACACTGAAGCTTTCTTT
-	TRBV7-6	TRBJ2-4	CASSPGGLGPLAKNIQYF	TGTGCCAGCAGCCCAGGGGGGCTAGGACCCCTAGCCAAAAACATTCAGTACTTC
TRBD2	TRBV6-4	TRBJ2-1	CASSDRLADSYNEQFF	TGTGCCAGCAGTGACAGACTAGCGGACTCCTACAATGAGCAGTTCTTC
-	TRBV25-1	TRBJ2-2	CASSEPSRGINTGELFF	TGTGCCAGCAGTGAACCTTCCCGCGGCATAAACACCGGGGAGCTGTTTTTT
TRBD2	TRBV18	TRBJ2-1	CASSATSGDNEQFF	TGTGCCAGCTCAGCGACTAGCGGGGACAATGAGCAGTTCTTC
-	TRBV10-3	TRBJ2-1	CAISIGTGYTKNEQFF	TGTGCCATCAGCATCGGGACTGGATACACTAAAAATGAGCAGTTCTTC
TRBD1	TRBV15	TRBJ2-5	CATSSGQGQETQYF	TGTGCCACCAGTTCGGGACAGGGTCAAGAGACCCAGTACTTC
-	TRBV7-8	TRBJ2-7	CASSLAGGWNEQYF	TGTGCCAGCAGCTTAGCGGGAGGCTGGAACGAGCAGTACTTC
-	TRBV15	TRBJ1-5	CATSRVFREWNQPQHF	TGTGCCACCAGCAGAGTTTTCCGGGAATGGAATCAGCCCCAGCATTTT
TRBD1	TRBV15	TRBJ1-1	CATSSGGRYGQGMGYTEAFF	TGTGCCACCAGCAGCGGAGGGAGGTACGGACAGGGGATGGGGTACACTGAAGCTTTCTTT
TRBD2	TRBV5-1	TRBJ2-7	CASSLVLAGSTTYEQYF	TGCGCCAGCAGCTTGGTTTTAGCGGGATCAACTACCTACGAGCAGTACTTC
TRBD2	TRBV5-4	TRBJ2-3	CASSFRRESGQYF	TGTGCCAGCAGCTTTCGGCGGGAGAGCGGGCAGTATTTT
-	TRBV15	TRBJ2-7	CATSRDPGNEQYF	TGTGCCACCAGCAGAGACCCGGGGAACGAGCAGTACTTC
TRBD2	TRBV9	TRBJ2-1	CASSVGASGRSNEQFF	TGTGCCAGCAGCGTAGGTGCTAGCGGGAGAAGCAATGAGCAGTTCTTC
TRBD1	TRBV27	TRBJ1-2	CASSRWTGEAVGYTF	TGTGCCAGCAGTCGGTGGACAGGTGAGGCGGTTGGCTACACCTTC
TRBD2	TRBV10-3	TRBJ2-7	CAIRLAGGSYEQYF	TGTGCCATCAGGTTAGCGGGAGGGAGCTACGAGCAGTACTTC
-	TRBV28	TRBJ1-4	CASSLPGYDEKLFF	TGTGCCAGCAGTTTACCCGGGTATGATGAAAAACTGTTTTTT
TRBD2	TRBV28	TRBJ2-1	CASSLLADNEQFF	TGTGCCAGCAGTTTACTAGCGGACAATGAGCAGTTCTTC
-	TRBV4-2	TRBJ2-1	CASSQEEGSGEQFF	TGTGCCAGCAGCCAAGAAGAGGGTAGTGGTGAGCAGTTCTTC
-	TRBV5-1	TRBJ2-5	CASSSDTGPETQYF	TGCGCCAGCAGCTCGGACACCGGCCCAGAGACCCAGTACTTC
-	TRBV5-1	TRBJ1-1	CASSAGRRNTEAFF	TGCGCCAGCAGCGCGGGACGGAGGAACACTGAAGCTTTCTTT
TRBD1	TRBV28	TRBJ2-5	CASSLGVQTGPRETQYF	TGTGCCAGCAGTTTAGGGGTCCAGACAGGGCCACGGGAGACCCAGTACTTC
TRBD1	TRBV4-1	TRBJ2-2	CASSHRGRTGELFF	TGCGCCAGCAGCCACAGGGGGCGCACCGGGGAGCTGTTTTTT
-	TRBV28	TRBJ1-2	CASSPPGQSDGYTF	TGTGCCAGCAGTCCCCCGGGACAATCGGATGGCTACACCTTC
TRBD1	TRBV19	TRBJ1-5	CASSIVLTGTQPQHF	TGTGCCAGTAGTATAGTTTTGACAGGGACCCAGCCCCAGCATTTT
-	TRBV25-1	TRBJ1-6	CASSESGYNSPLHF	TGTGCCAGCAGTGAATCGGGGTATAATTCACCCCTCCACTTT
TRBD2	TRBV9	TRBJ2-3	CASSVGSSGSTDTQYF	TGTGCCAGCAGCGTAGGTTCTAGCGGGAGTACAGATACGCAGTATTTT
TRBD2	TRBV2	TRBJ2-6	CASSEVLGLAGFSGANVLTF	TGTGCCAGCAGTGAGGTGTTAGGACTAGCGGGATTTTCTGGGGCCAACGTCCTGACTTTC
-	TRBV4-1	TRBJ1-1	CASSQPGTKKTEAFF	TGCGCCAGCAGCCAGCCCGGGACAAAGAAAACTGAAGCTTTCTTT
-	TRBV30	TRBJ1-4	CAWRPGREKLFF	TGTGCCTGGAGGCCAGGGAGGGAGAAACTGTTTTTT
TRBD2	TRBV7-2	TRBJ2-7	CASSLKAGPYEQYF	TGTGCCAGCAGCTTAAAAGCGGGACCCTACGAGCAGTACTTC
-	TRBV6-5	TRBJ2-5	CASSYSGVETQYF	TGTGCCAGCAGTTACTCCGGTGTAGAGACCCAGTACTTC
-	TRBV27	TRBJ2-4	CASSVSRAGRGENIQYF	TGTGCCAGCAGTGTCTCCCGAGCGGGTCGGGGTGAAAACATTCAGTACTTC
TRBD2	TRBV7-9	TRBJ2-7	CASSPEPGGPSEQYF	TGTGCCAGCAGCCCGGAACCGGGAGGGCCATCCGAGCAGTACTTC
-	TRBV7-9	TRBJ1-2	CASSLDGKPPRNYGYTF	TGTGCCAGCAGCCTCGACGGGAAACCCCCAAGAAACTATGGCTACACCTTC
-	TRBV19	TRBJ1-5	CASSIRRNQPQHF	TGTGCCAGTAGTATTCGTAGAAATCAGCCCCAGCATTTT
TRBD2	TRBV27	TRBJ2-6	CASSRWAGGSLFSGANVLTF	TGTGCCAGCAGTAGGTGGGCGGGAGGCTCCCTTTTCTCTGGGGCCAACGTCCTGACTTTC
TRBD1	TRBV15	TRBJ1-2	CATSRPTGLPLYGYTF	TGTGCCACCAGCAGACCGACAGGGCTGCCCCTCTATGGCTACACCTTC
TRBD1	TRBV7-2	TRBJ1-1	CASSFYWTGGSGAEAFF	TGTGCCAGCAGCTTCTATTGGACAGGGGGATCGGGTGCTGAAGCTTTCTTT